This T cell receptor (beta chain) came from a study of prognosis after radiotherapy for stage I lung cancer. The blood draw at each of two time points yielded six milliliters of peripheral blood. Findings and limits, study-wide: Reportedly, the usage of TRBV and TRBJ genes was not the same in patients with and without metastases.

Multiplex PCR, run in two rounds, amplified TCR beta CDR3 from genomic DNA. Primers targeting each individual TRBV and TRBJ gene were applied in first-round PCR. TCRdb re-analysed the multiplex PCR reads in MiXCR, keeping a single row per CDR3 protein. There are under 20,000 distinct CDR3 sequences in the sample; 44% occur only once, and 39% lies in the top ten. Germline V CDR1 and CDR2: MNHEY, SVGAGI. The CDR3 is 16 residues long. V was clipped by 2 bases and J by 0 bases, with 10 bases between them. Points on this clonotype: Its antigen is not identified.

The TCR originated in a donor over 45 with non-small cell lung cancer. The sequenced sample was PBMCs, obtained before or after stereotactic body radiation therapy (not recorded which). The chain has TRBV6-5 and TRBJ2-2, with D possibly matching TRBD2 (6 bases). CDR3 sequence: CASSYLLATNTGELFF. The CDR3 DNA follows: TGTGCCAGCAGTTACCTACTAGCAACGAACACCGGGGAGCTGTTTTTT.